A selection of T cell receptor beta chains follows, all from one sample in a study of identifying expanded T cells in peripheral blood. Sequenced by immunoSEQ multiplex PCR; TCRdb stores in-frame clones only, minus some. The repertoire holds 100,000 to 150,000 clones, with 75% to 90% as singletons. Sequencing input: blood. These receptors came from a person aged 18 to 70 in good health. Both conserved end residues are part of each CDR3. A D gene is named only where the DNA matches it firmly. The listing skips clone size in some rows; elsewhere it reads once, few, many or a size class.

V gene	J gene	D gene	CDR3 length	clone size	CDR3 DNA	CDR3 protein
TRBV29-1	TRBJ2-7	.	12	.	TGCAGCGTTGAAATAGGGCTCTACGAGCAGTACTTC	CSVEIGLYEQYF
TRBV7-3	TRBJ1-2	.	13	.	TGTGCCAGCAGCTTAGGTGGGTCGGAAGGCTACACCTTC	CASSLGGSEGYTF
TRBV10-3	TRBJ1-4	.	16	.	TGTGCCATCAGCACTCACAACATACCAACTAATGAAAAACTGTTTTTT	CAISTHNIPTNEKLFF
TRBV7-3	TRBJ2-7	TRBD2	14	once	TGTGCCAGCAGCTCACATCCGGGGGGCTACGAGCAGTACTTC	CASSSHPGGYEQYF
TRBV10-3	TRBJ1-4	TRBD1	14	.	TGTGCCATCAGGGGGGACAGGGGTAATGAAAAACTGTTTTTT	CAIRGDRGNEKLFF
TRBV18	TRBJ1-2	.	14	once	TGTGCCAGCTCACCACCGCTGGGGCTCTATGGCTACACCTTC	CASSPPLGLYGYTF
TRBV11-2	TRBJ1-1	.	11	.	TGTGCCAGCATAACGGTCGGTGAAGCTTTTTTT	CASITVGEAFF
TRBV5-1	TRBJ2-7	TRBD2	15	.	TGCGCCAGCAGCTCAGGCGGGAGGGCCCTGTACGAGCAGTACTTC	CASSSGGRALYEQYF
TRBV7-2	TRBJ2-5	.	15	.	TGTGCCAGCAGCTTGCTGTTGGGCAAGGGGGAGACCCAGTACTTC	CASSLLLGKGETQYF
TRBV6-1	TRBJ2-1	.	15	.	TGTGCCAGCAATGTCGGGGGAGGACCATACAATGAGCAGTTCTTC	CASNVGGGPYNEQFF
TRBV6-6	TRBJ2-7	TRBD1	16	.	TGTGCCAGCAGTTATGAATCAGGTCAGGGGGCCTACGAGCAGTACTTC	CASSYESGQGAYEQYF
TRBV7-2	TRBJ1-3	.	15	.	TGTGCCAGCAGCTTAATCGGGGCTTCTGGAAACACCATATATTTT	CASSLIGASGNTIYF
TRBV11-1	TRBJ1-1	.	13	.	TGTGCCATACGGAGGGGCTCGAGGACTGAAGCTTTCTTT	CAIRRGSRTEAFF
TRBV6-4	TRBJ1-2	TRBD1	14	.	TGTGCCAGCAGTGACTCGAGTCAGGGGGACGGCTACACCTTC	CASSDSSQGDGYTF
TRBV7-3	TRBJ1-1	.	13	.	TGTGCCAGCAGCTCTCAGGGGAACACTGAAGCTTTCTTT	CASSSQGNTEAFF
TRBV5-1	TRBJ1-1	.	14	.	TGCGCCAGCAGCTTGGAAGGATGGAACACTGAAGCTTTCTTT	CASSLEGWNTEAFF
TRBV4-3	TRBJ1-6	TRBD1	17	.	TGCGCCAGCAGCCAAGCCGCGGGGAGGACAGGGGGTTCACCCCTCCACTTT	CASSQAAGRTGGSPLHF
TRBV6-1	TRBJ2-7	.	13	.	TGTGCCAGCAACCGGGGGGCAACCTACGAGCAGTACTTC	CASNRGATYEQYF
TRBV19	TRBJ2-7	.	15	.	TGTGCCAGTAGTATAGACACGGGGTTTCTGGACGAGCAGTACTTC	CASSIDTGFLDEQYF
TRBV10-2	TRBJ1-1	.	12	.	TGCGCCAGCAGTGAAGTAGGGGGTGAAGCTTTCTTT	CASSEVGGEAFF
TRBV12-5	TRBJ1-2	TRBD1	14	.	TGTGCTAGTGGTCTAGGACAGGGGTATGATGGCTACACCTTC	CASGLGQGYDGYTF
TRBV28	TRBJ2-6	.	16	.	TGTGCCAGCAGATCAAGGCGCAGCTCTGGGGCCAACGTCCTGACTTTC	CASRSRRSSGANVLTF